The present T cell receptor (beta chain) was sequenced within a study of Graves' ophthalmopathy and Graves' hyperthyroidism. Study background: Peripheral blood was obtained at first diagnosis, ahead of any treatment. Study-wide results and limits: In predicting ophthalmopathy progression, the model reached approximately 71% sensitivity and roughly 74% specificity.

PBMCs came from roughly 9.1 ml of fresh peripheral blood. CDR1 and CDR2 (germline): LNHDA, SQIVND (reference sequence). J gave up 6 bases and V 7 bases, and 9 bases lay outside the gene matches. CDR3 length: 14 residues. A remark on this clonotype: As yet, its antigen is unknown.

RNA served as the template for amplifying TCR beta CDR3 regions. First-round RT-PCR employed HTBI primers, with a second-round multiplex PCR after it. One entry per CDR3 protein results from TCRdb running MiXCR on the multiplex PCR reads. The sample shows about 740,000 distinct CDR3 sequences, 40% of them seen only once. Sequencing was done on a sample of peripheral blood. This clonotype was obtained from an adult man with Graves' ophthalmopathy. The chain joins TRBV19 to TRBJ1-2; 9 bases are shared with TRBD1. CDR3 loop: CASTNRDRVNGYTF. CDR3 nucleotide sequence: TGTGCCAGTACCAACCGGGACAGGGTTAATGGCTACACCTTC. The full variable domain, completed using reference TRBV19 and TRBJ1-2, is DGGITQSPKYLFRKEGQNVTLSCEQNLNHDAMYWYRQDPGQGLRLIYYSQIVNDFQKGDIAEGYSVSREKKESFPLTVTSAQKNPTAFYLCASTNRDRVNGYTFGSGTRLTVV.